This T cell receptor (beta chain) was sequenced during a study of patients and donors after allogeneic stem cell transplantation. This clonotype has only a few counts. This CDR3 spans 15 amino acids. Germline trimming cut 5 bases from V and 0 bases from J; bases unmatched to any gene: 10. Germline CDR1 reads DFQATT; CDR2 reads SNEGSKA (reference sequence). One entry per CDR3 protein results from TCRdb running MiXCR on the RT-PCR reads. This sample has around 31,000 distinct CDR3 sequences, with about 6.5% found just once. The clonotype originates from a human donor who was either an allogeneic HSCT recipient or a stem cell or donor lymphocyte infusion donor (not recorded which). It is not recorded whose cells these are; they may come from a transplant donor. The chain carries TRBV20-1 and TRBJ2-7, with 7 positions matching TRBD1. Sequencing input: blood, either unsorted or a sorted T cell fraction (not recorded which). For the CDR3, the DNA is TGCAGTGCTGTAAGATCAGACAGGGCCTCCTACGAGCAGTACTTC. Translation: CSAVRSDRASYEQYF.